The next 5 T cell receptor beta chains were all read from a single sample in a study of tumor-infiltrating lymphocytes in oesophageal squamous cell carcinoma. TCRdb reprocessed the PCR reads with MiXCR, giving one entry per CDR3 protein. The sample holds about 16,000 distinct CDR3 sequences, approximately 50% seen once. Sequenced: esophageal tumor tissue. These receptors came from a male donor with esophageal squamous cell carcinoma.

About this clonotype itself: A much larger clone is a single base away; this may be a read error. This sequence joins TRBV7-2 and TRBJ1-1; 7 bases line up with TRBD1. This CDR3 has 13 amino acids. CDR1 SGHTA and CDR2 FQGNSA come from the germline V gene. The ends lost 4 bases at V and 4 bases at J; junction bases unmatched: 3. The CDR3 DNA is TGTGCCAGCAGCTCCGACAGGGCCACTGAAGCTTTCTTT. This encodes CASSSDRATEAFF.

This clonotype was picked up one time. The V and J genes are TRBV7-9 and TRBJ1-1; no clear D. CDR1 is SEHNR, CDR2 FQNEAQ, per germline (reference sequence). V gave up 3 bases and J gave up 1 base, with 6 bases separating them. This CDR3 has 13 amino acids. The CDR3 reads CASSFSANTEAFF. In DNA, the CDR3 is TGTGCCAGCAGCTTCTCAGCGAACACTGAAGCTTTCTTT.

This clonotype was seen at least ten times. V gene TRBV28 combines with J gene TRBJ2-1; D might be TRBD2 (7 bases). This CDR3 spans 16 amino acids. V was clipped by 5 bases and J by 2 bases, with 16 bases between them. The germline V gene encodes CDR1 MDHEN and CDR2 SYDVKM. This chain's CDR3 is CASSGGGAETYNEQFF. The CDR3, as DNA: TGTGCCAGCAGTGGGGGGGGGGCGGAAACCTACAATGAGCAGTTCTTC.

The chain recombines TRBV7-2 with TRBJ2-5, with D hard to call. The V end was cut by 5 bases, the J end by 0 bases, with 13 bases between. CDR3 length equals 15 residues. CDR1 is SGHTA and CDR2 is FQGNSA in the germline V gene. The CDR3 here is CASSLGLGYQETQYF. As DNA, the CDR3 is TGTGCCAGCAGCCTGGGTTTGGGGTACCAAGAGACCCAGTACTTC.

Concerning this clonotype: The CDR3 does not end in the conserved phenylalanine or tryptophan, so this is likely a read error. The limits of the CDR3 on the DNA are not certain, so only TCRdb's listed CDR3 is given. The chain is built from TRBV7-3 and TRBJ2-1; TRBD2, the D gene given by the table, was not confirmed from the DNA. The germline V gene has CDR1 SGHTA and CDR2 FQGTGA. The CDR3 is made up of 15 amino acids, end residues included. The CDR3 loop reads CASSLTFQSPLHFGN.